Presented here are 13 T cell receptor beta chains from one specimen sequenced in a study of cytomegalovirus exposure and HLA in healthy donors. Vbeta (60) and Jbeta (13) primers were used in the PCR. Here immunoSEQ multiplex PCR was the method, and the copy in TCRdb shows in-frame clones only, minus some. The sample has around 300,000 clones, roughly 70% seen once. The sequenced material came from PBMCs. The receptors shown here come from a female donor in good health and CMV-seronegative.

This clone was seen a handful of times. The rearrangement links TRBV7-9 to TRBJ1-3; 7 nucleotides agree with TRBD1. From germline, CDR1 is SEHNR and CDR2 FQNEAQ (reference sequence). V shed 6 bases, J shed 0 bases, and the junction held 8 bases outside the gene matches. The CDR3 runs 16 residues. CDR3 residues: CASRPRQGPSGNTIYF. The DNA for the CDR3 is TGTGCCAGCAGACCCAGACAGGGTCCCTCTGGAAACACCATATATTTT.

The rearrangement joins TRBV6-5 to TRBJ1-1, with unresolved D. Germline V lookup: CDR1 MNHEY, CDR2 SVGAGI. This CDR3 is built from 10 residues. Deletions cut 5 bases from V and 7 bases from J, with 5 bases between. The DNA for the CDR3 is TGTGCCAGCAGTGAGCTTGAAGCTTTCTTT. Translating gives CASSELEAFF.

The rearrangement joins TRBV4-1 to TRBJ1-1; the D gene is possibly TRBD1 (6 bases). Per the germline V gene, CDR1 is MGHRA and CDR2 is YSYEKL. This CDR3 is built from 15 residues. V lost 1 base to trimming and J lost 0 bases, with 9 bases between them. CDR3 DNA sequence: TGCGCCAGCAGCCAAGGTCGGGACATGAACACTGAAGCTTTCTTT. Encoded protein: CASSQGRDMNTEAFF.

This clone was seen a few times. The chain is built from TRBV29-1 and TRBJ2-1; 8 bases align to TRBD2. Trimming cost V 6 bases and J 0 bases; bases outside gene matches: 7. Germline CDR1 SQVTM, CDR2 ANQGSEA. CDR3 length equals 15 residues. The CDR3 sequence is CSVEISGGSYNEQFF. The CDR3 DNA reads TGCAGCGTAGAGATAAGCGGGGGCTCCTACAATGAGCAGTTCTTC.

Only a few counts were recorded for this clone. V and J are TRBV6-4 and TRBJ1-2; perhaps TRBD1 as D (5 bases). CDR3 length equals 13 residues. Trimming took 6 bases from V and 0 from J, leaving 8 bases between them. Germline V gene lookup returns CDR1 MRHNA and CDR2 SNTAGT. As DNA, the CDR3 is TGTGCCAGCAGAAGGGGTACTAACTATGGCTACACCTTC. Encoded protein: CASRRGTNYGYTF.

The gene calls are TRBV4-1 and TRBJ2-1; D unresolved. Deletions cut 0 bases from V and 3 bases from J, with 18 bases between. Germline-derived CDR1 and CDR2 are MGHRA and YSYEKL. This CDR3 contains 18 residues. In DNA, the CDR3 is TGCGCCAGCAGCCAAGATACTACACCCCGGATATTCTACAATGAGCAGTTCTTC. This encodes CASSQDTTPRIFYNEQFF.

V is TRBV27 and J is TRBJ1-5; D might be TRBD1 (6 bases). In germline, CDR1 is MNHEY, CDR2 SMNVEV (reference sequence). V lost 2 bases and J lost 3, with 8 bases in between. CDR3 size: 14 residues. The CDR3 loop is CASSLAGANQPQHF. CDR3 sequence (DNA): TGTGCCAGCAGTTTAGCGGGGGCCAATCAGCCCCAGCATTTT.

J is TRBJ1-1 and V is TRBV5-5; maybe TRBD1 (6 bases). Germline V gene data show CDR1 as SGHKS and CDR2 as YYEKEE (reference sequence). This CDR3 region has 15 residues. Between the trimmed V and J ends, which lost 3 bases and 0 bases, there was a span of 12 bases. CDR3 residues: CASSSDWGLNTEAFF. The CDR3 nucleotides are TGTGCCAGCAGCTCCGACTGGGGGCTGAACACTGAAGCTTTCTTT. The whole variable domain, filled in from reference TRBV5-5 and TRBJ1-1, reads DAGVTQSPTHLIKTRGQQVTLRCSPISGHKSVSWYQQVLGQGPQFIFQYYEKEERGRGNFPDRFSARQFPNYSSELNVNALLLGDSALYLCASSSDWGLNTEAFFGQGTRLTVV.

This chain connects TRBV9 to TRBJ1-1; TRBD1 aligns across 7 bases. The CDR3 contains 15 residues. The trim removed 4 bases at V and 1 base at J, leaving 7 bases unmatched. CDR1 and CDR2 from the germline V gene are SGDLS and YYNGEE. As DNA, the CDR3 is TGTGCCAGCAGCCCTCCGGGACAGCGGAACACTGAAGCTTTCTTT. As protein: CASSPPGQRNTEAFF. Full variable domain (missing parts from reference TRBV9 and TRBJ1-1): DSGVTQTPKHLITATGQRVTLRCSPRSGDLSVYWYQQSLDQGLQFLIQYYNGEERAKGNILERFSAQQFPDLHSELNLSSLELGDSALYFCASSPPGQRNTEAFFGQGTRLTVV.

This clone was picked up a small number of times. This sequence joins TRBV7-9 and TRBJ2-5; D may be TRBD1 (5 bases). The J call may be wrong; the DNA end is better matched by TRBJ2-7. The V gene's germline CDR1 is SEHNR and CDR2 FQNEAQ (reference sequence). This CDR3 comprises 14 residues. In DNA form, the CDR3 reads TGTGCCAGCAGCTTAGTACAGGCGACCTACGAGCAGTACTTC. Translating gives CASSLVQATYEQYF.

About this clone itself: Relative to the germline gene, one junction end is altered; a read error may explain this. The chain is built from TRBV7-9 and TRBJ2-5; weak D call: TRBD1 (5 bases). Germline-derived CDR1 and CDR2 are SEHNR and FQNEAQ (reference sequence). CDR3 size: 15 residues. CDR3 in amino acids: CSSSSPQGLQETQYF. CDR3 bases: TGTTCCAGCAGCTCTCCGCAGGGCCTCCAAGAGACCCAGTACTTC.

CDR3 amino acids: CASRTDSNQPQHF. The CDR3 nucleotides are TGTGCCAGCAGGACAGATAGCAATCAGCCCCAGCATTTT. This rearrangement joins TRBV5-5 to TRBJ1-5; D is possibly TRBD1 (5 bases). The V gene's germline CDR1 is SGHKS and CDR2 YYEKEE (reference sequence). V shed 5 bases and J shed 0 bases, with 6 bases lying between them. The CDR3 has 13 amino acids.

The rearrangement joins TRBV28 to TRBJ2-7, with 14 positions matching TRBD2. In germline, CDR1 is MDHEN, CDR2 SYDVKM. With V trimmed by 5 bases and J by 3 bases, 3 bases remained unmatched. This CDR3 region has 15 residues. The CDR3 DNA reads as TGTGCCAGCAGTGCCGGGACTAGCGGGAGCTACGAGCAGTACTTC. This encodes CASSAGTSGSYEQYF. Supplemented by reference TRBV28 and TRBJ2-7, the full variable domain reads DVKVTQSSRYLVKRTGEKVFLECVQDMDHENMFWYRQDPGLGLRLIYFSYDVKMKEKGDIPEGYSVSREKKERFSLILESASTNQTSMYLCASSAGTSGSYEQYFGPGTRLTVT.